The 32 T cell receptor beta chains below all came from one sample that was sequenced in a study of cytomegalovirus exposure and HLA in healthy donors. The method was immunoSEQ multiplex PCR; TCRdb's version includes in-frame clones alone and lacks a portion of them. The table records hundreds of thousands of clones, 86% of them present only once. The sequenced sample was PBMCs. These TCRs come from a young woman in good health and CMV-seronegative.

The rearrangement links TRBV29-1 to TRBJ2-1; 11 nucleotides align to TRBD1. The CDR3 is made up of 15 amino acids. V was clipped by 1 base and J by 4 bases; unmatched bases: 3. Germline assignment: CDR1 SQVTM and CDR2 ANQGSEA. CDR3 sequence reads: CSVEVGTGGYNEQFF. CDR3 bases: TGCAGCGTTGAAGTGGGGACAGGGGGTTACAATGAGCAGTTCTTC.

The genes are TRBV14 and TRBJ1-2, with 11 bases that match TRBD1. From germline, CDR1 is SGHDN and CDR2 FVKESK. CDR3 length: 14 amino acids. V lost 6 bases and J lost 7; bases outside the gene matches: 7. CDR3 protein: CASSYGQGAGGYTF. Here the CDR3 DNA reads TGTGCCAGCAGTTACGGACAGGGGGCTGGTGGCTACACCTTC.

A few counts support this clone. CDR3 sequence (DNA): TGTGCCAGCAGTTTATCGGGACAGGGAACACCCCTCCACTTT. Encoded protein: CASSLSGQGTPLHF. The chain couples TRBV27 to TRBJ1-6; 9 positions agree with TRBD1. The V and J ends lost 0 bases and 11 bases, in that order; junction bases with no gene match: 2. Germline CDR1 reads MNHEY; CDR2 reads SMNVEV (reference sequence). The CDR3 extends over 14 amino acids.

The gene calls are TRBV6-5 and TRBJ2-3; D perhaps matches TRBD2 (6 bases). CDR1 is MNHEY and CDR2 is SVGAGI in the germline V gene. The CDR3 is 15 residues long. V lost 5 bases and J lost 2, with 14 bases in between. CDR3: CASSPGTSHTDTQYF. The CDR3 bases are TGTGCCAGCAGTCCTGGGACTTCCCACACAGATACGCAGTATTTT.

The chain has TRBV27 and TRBJ2-7; TRBD1 matches 10 bases. CDR3 length equals 17 residues. Germline trimming cut 7 bases from V and 5 bases from J; bases unmatched to any gene: 17. Germline CDR1 reads MNHEY; CDR2 reads SMNVEV (reference sequence). The CDR3 spells CASTRSQTGGARDEQYF. CDR3 DNA: TGTGCCAGCACCCGGAGCCAGACAGGGGGCGCCCGAGACGAGCAGTACTTC.

The gene calls are TRBV6-5 and TRBJ2-7, with TRBD1 as a possible D gene (5 bases). The V end lost 5 bases, the J end lost 9 bases, and 14 bases lay between the germline ends. This CDR3 is 12 amino acids long. Germline V gene data show CDR1 as MNHEY and CDR2 as SVGAGI. As DNA, the CDR3 is TGTGCCAGCAGTGCGGACATAGTGACGCAGTACTTC. It is translated as CASSADIVTQYF.

The chain employs TRBV5-1 and TRBJ2-7; 7 positions match TRBD2. Trimming at V came to 0 bases and at J to 4 bases, leaving 4 bases not matched to a gene. Germline V gene lookup returns CDR1 SGHRS and CDR2 YFSETQ. The CDR3 spans 14 residues. CDR3 sequence reads: CASSLDTGGYEQYF. DNA of the CDR3: TGCGCCAGCAGCTTGGACACGGGGGGTTACGAGCAGTACTTC.

V is TRBV7-9 and J is TRBJ1-2; perhaps TRBD1 as D (5 bases). CDR1 SEHNR and CDR2 FQNEAQ come from the germline V gene (reference sequence). The germline V and J ends were trimmed by 3 bases and 6 bases, with 17 bases remaining between them. The CDR3 totals 15 residues. The CDR3 here is CASSLGRGDLNGYTF. CDR3 sequence (DNA): TGTGCCAGCAGCTTGGGTAGGGGCGACCTGAATGGCTACACCTTC. Filled out from reference TRBV7-9 and TRBJ1-2, the complete variable domain reads DTGVSQNPRHKITKRGQNVTFRCDPISEHNRLYWYRQTLGQGPEFLTYFQNEAQLEKSRLLSDRFSAERPKGSFSTLEIQRTEQGDSAMYLCASSLGRGDLNGYTFGSGTRLTVV.

The genes are TRBV4-1 and TRBJ2-1; the D gene is possibly TRBD1 (5 bases). Germline CDR1 is MGHRA and CDR2 is YSYEKL. The CDR3 is made up of 15 amino acids. Trimming pared 0 bases from V and 4 bases from J, leaving 10 bases between. This chain's CDR3 is CASSQEDRDYNEQFF. CDR3 DNA: TGCGCCAGCAGCCAAGAAGACAGAGATTACAATGAGCAGTTCTTC.

The V gene is TRBV18, the J gene TRBJ1-1; a weak D match, TRBD1 (5 bases). The CDR3 totals 13 residues. Trimming shortened V by 5 bases and J by 1 base, and 8 bases separated the two germline ends. Germline values: CDR1 KGHSH, CDR2 LQKENI. The CDR3 DNA reads as TGTGCCAGCTCATTCGGACAGAACACTGAAGCTTTCTTT. Its protein is CASSFGQNTEAFF. Full variable domain (remainder filled in from reference TRBV18 and TRBJ1-1): NAGVMQNPRHLVRRRGQEARLRCSPMKGHSHVYWYRQLPEEGLKFMVYLQKENIIDESGMPKERFSAEFPKEGPSILRIQQVVRGDSAAYFCASSFGQNTEAFFGQGTRLTVV.

The rearrangement uses TRBV30 and TRBJ2-1; TRBD1 agrees at 8 bases. There are 12 residues in the CDR3. In germline, CDR1 is GTSNPN, CDR2 SVGIG (reference sequence). Trimming removed 3 bases from V and 9 bases from J; junction bases left unmatched: 4. The CDR3 DNA sequence: TGTGCCTGGAGGGACAGGGATAGTGAGCAGTTCTTC. Its protein is CAWRDRDSEQFF.

This clone is a singleton in its sample. The gene calls are TRBV27 and TRBJ2-1, with D perhaps TRBD1 (5 bases). Per germline, CDR1 MNHEY and CDR2 SMNVEV (reference sequence). Trimming shortened V by 4 bases and J by 5 bases, and 12 bases separated the two germline ends. The CDR3 extends over 14 amino acids. The CDR3 DNA reads TGTGCCAGCAGTTCTTGGGGCAGCCACAATGAGCAGTTCTTC. Amino acids: CASSSWGSHNEQFF.

This rearrangement joins TRBV28 to TRBJ1-1, with D perhaps TRBD1 (5 bases). Germline assignment: CDR1 MDHEN and CDR2 SYDVKM. This CDR3 contains 14 residues. The germline V and J ends were trimmed by 3 bases and 10 bases, with 18 bases remaining between them. The chain's CDR3 is CASSFRGGAMAAFF. CDR3 DNA sequence: TGTGCCAGCAGTTTTAGAGGTGGGGCAATGGCAGCTTTCTTT.

The chain recombines TRBV7-3 with TRBJ2-7, with TRBD1 identical over 7 bases. Unmatched junction bases numbered 6, after V lost 5 bases and J lost 2 bases. The CDR3 consists of 14 residues. Germline loops: CDR1 SGHTA, CDR2 FQGTGA. The CDR3 nucleotides are TGTGCCAGCAGCCTCACAGGGGACACCTACGAGCAGTACTTC. Its translation: CASSLTGDTYEQYF.

V gene TRBV7-9 combines with J gene TRBJ2-5; D not resolved. The germline V gene encodes CDR1 SEHNR and CDR2 FQNEAQ (reference sequence). Trimming removed 4 bases from V and 0 bases from J, with 9 bases in between. This CDR3 region has 14 residues. The DNA of the CDR3 is TGTGCCAGCAGCTCTACAGAGAACCAAGAGACCCAGTACTTC. Its protein product is CASSSTENQETQYF.

This rearrangement joins TRBV2 to TRBJ2-1; TRBD2 matches at 8 bases. Germline lookup yields CDR1 SNHLY and CDR2 FYNNEI. Trimming removed 4 bases from V and 5 bases from J; junction bases left unmatched: 7. This CDR3 is 15 amino acids long. The CDR3 here is CASSAWVAGNNEQFF. In DNA, the CDR3 is TGTGCCAGCAGTGCTTGGGTAGCGGGAAACAATGAGCAGTTCTTC.

As for this clone: Different DNA sequences within this sample yield the same CDR3. V usage is TRBV9 and J usage is TRBJ2-7, with D possibly matching TRBD2 (6 bases). The CDR3 covers 12 residues. Germline CDR1 reads SGDLS; CDR2 reads YYNGEE. V was clipped by 2 bases and J by 7 bases, with 10 bases between them. The CDR3 region is CASSVERGEQYF. DNA for the CDR3: TGTGCCAGCAGCGTCGAACGGGGGGAGCAGTACTTC. Full variable domain (missing parts from reference TRBV9 and TRBJ2-7): DSGVTQTPKHLITATGQRVTLRCSPRSGDLSVYWYQQSLDQGLQFLIQYYNGEERAKGNILERFSAQQFPDLHSELNLSSLELGDSALYFCASSVERGEQYFGPGTRLTVT.

This rearrangement joins TRBV11-2 to TRBJ2-5; TRBD2 matches at 13 bases. Unmatched junction bases numbered 5, after V lost 5 bases and J lost 5 bases. Per germline, CDR1 SGHAT and CDR2 FQNNGV. The CDR3 totals 15 residues. Here the CDR3 DNA reads TGTGCCAGCAGCACGGGACTAGCGGGGAGGGAGACCCAGTACTTC. Translation gives CASSTGLAGRETQYF.

The chain carries TRBV5-1 and TRBJ2-2, with D possibly being TRBD2 (7 bases). The CDR3 has 16 amino acids. The V gene's germline CDR1 is SGHRS and CDR2 YFSETQ. Trimming took 3 bases from V and 0 from J, leaving 12 bases between them. The CDR3 is CASSWGGRPNTGELFF. The CDR3, as DNA: TGCGCCAGCAGCTGGGGGGGGCGCCCGAACACCGGGGAGCTGTTTTTT.

This rearrangement joins TRBV5-1 to TRBJ2-6, with 10 positions matching TRBD1. The CDR3 is 19 amino acids. J gave up 2 bases and V 5 bases, and 13 bases lay outside the gene matches. In germline, CDR1 is SGHRS, CDR2 YFSETQ. The CDR3 region has the DNA TGCGCCAGCAGGAGGACCTCCGGGACAGGGGCCCCTGGGGCCAACGTCCTGACTTTC. This translates into CASRRTSGTGAPGANVLTF.

This rearrangement joins TRBV27 to TRBJ2-7, with a weak D call TRBD2 (6 bases). V was trimmed by 7 bases and J by 6 bases, leaving 19 bases between them. This CDR3 spans 14 amino acids. CDR1 is MNHEY, CDR2 SMNVEV, per germline (reference sequence). The CDR3 reads CASTIGDSSGEQYF. The DNA of the CDR3 is TGTGCCAGCACCATAGGGGACTCCTCCGGCGAGCAGTACTTC.

This chain joins TRBV27 and TRBJ2-1; 7 bases agree with TRBD2. The length of the CDR3 is 13 residues. V was clipped by 0 bases and J by 8 bases; unmatched bases: 1. The germline gives CDR1 MNHEY, CDR2 SMNVEV (reference sequence). CDR3 nucleotide sequence: TGTGCCAGCAGTTTATCGCGGGGGTATGAGCAGTTCTTC. Its protein product is CASSLSRGYEQFF.

The chain uses TRBV4-1 and TRBJ2-2; D possibly corresponds to TRBD2 (6 bases). There are 16 residues in the CDR3. Germline loops: CDR1 MGHRA, CDR2 YSYEKL. Deletions cut 3 bases from V and 3 bases from J, with 14 bases between. In DNA, the CDR3 is TGCGCCAGCAGCCATCTTGGCCAGCGGGACACCGGGGAGCTGTTTTTT. Protein: CASSHLGQRDTGELFF.

The rearrangement joins TRBV6-6 to TRBJ2-2, with 8 bases lining up with TRBD1. The J segment lost 1 base and the V segment lost 9 bases, leaving 4 bases of the junction unmatched. CDR1 MNHNY and CDR2 SVGAGI come from the germline V gene (reference sequence). This CDR3 contains 14 residues. CDR3 amino acids: CASSTGGNTGELFF. The CDR3 nucleotides are TGTGCCAGTTCTACAGGGGGGAACACCGGGGAGCTGTTTTTT.

This chain links TRBV9 with TRBJ2-3, with TRBD1 matching 10 bases. In germline, CDR1 is SGDLS, CDR2 YYNGEE. J was trimmed by 6 bases and V by 3 bases; bases with no gene match: 13. This CDR3 contains 17 residues. CDR3 region: CASSANQWDRGGDTQYF. Here the CDR3 DNA reads TGTGCCAGCAGCGCCAACCAGTGGGACAGGGGTGGCGATACGCAGTATTTT.

This chain uses TRBV4-1 with TRBJ2-3, with unresolved D. The CDR3 runs 13 residues. Germline CDR1 MGHRA, CDR2 YSYEKL. V was trimmed by 4 bases and J by 4 bases, leaving 9 bases between them. CDR3 sequence: CASSLLPADTQYF. CDR3 in DNA: TGCGCCAGCAGCCTACTACCCGCAGATACGCAGTATTTT.

The CDR3 sequence: CASTIAGTVSGNTIYF. Here the CDR3 DNA reads TGTGCCAGCACCATAGCCGGGACAGTCTCTGGAAACACCATATATTTT. This chain connects TRBV2 to TRBJ1-3; 7 bases are shared with TRBD1. This CDR3 region has 16 residues. Germline CDR1 reads SNHLY; CDR2 reads FYNNEI. V trimming: 7 bases; J trimming: 0 bases; junction bases outside the gene matches: 9.

In its sample, this clone was seen a few times. The chain links TRBV28 to TRBJ1-2; TRBD1 agrees at 9 bases. Germline loops: CDR1 MDHEN, CDR2 SYDVKM. The CDR3 is made up of 14 amino acids. Germline trimming cut 8 bases from V and 8 bases from J; bases unmatched to any gene: 12. CDR3 bases: TGTGCCAGCGGGGGACCAGGGACAGGGAAGGGCTACACCTTC. Its protein is CASGGPGTGKGYTF.

The gene calls are TRBV2 and TRBJ1-2, with 12 bases matching TRBD1. In germline, CDR1 is SNHLY, CDR2 FYNNEI. This CDR3 region has 15 residues. Germline trimming cut 6 bases from V and 4 bases from J; bases unmatched to any gene: 6. CDR3 nucleotide sequence: TGTGCCAGCAGGGGGACAGGGGGCGTTATCTATGGCTACACCTTC. Translation gives CASRGTGGVIYGYTF.

This clone was seen a handful of times. The V and J genes are TRBV25-1 and TRBJ1-5; D remains unclear. V shed 8 bases and J shed 5 bases, with 7 bases lying between them. The CDR3 has 11 residues. From germline, CDR1 is MGHDK and CDR2 SYGVNS. The CDR3 bases are TGTGCCAGCGGTGCAGATCAGCCCCAGCATTTT. Protein sequence: CASGADQPQHF.

This chain uses TRBV28 with TRBJ1-4; TRBD1 matches at 7 bases. Germline V gives CDR1 MDHEN, CDR2 SYDVKM. Losses at the gene ends were 6 bases for V and 3 bases for J; bases not matched to a gene: 4. This CDR3 has 14 residues. The CDR3 loop reads CASSPGTANEKLFF. The DNA of the CDR3 is TGTGCCAGCAGCCCCGGGACAGCTAATGAAAAACTGTTTTTT.

This sequence joins TRBV30 and TRBJ2-7; TRBD1 aligns across 9 bases. Germline CDR1 is GTSNPN and CDR2 is SVGIG (reference sequence). The CDR3 is 14 amino acids. V dropped 3 bases and J dropped 7; count of bases not matched to a gene: 10. This chain's CDR3 is CAWRPSDRGEEQYF. The CDR3 bases are TGTGCCTGGAGGCCGTCGGACAGGGGAGAAGAGCAGTACTTC.